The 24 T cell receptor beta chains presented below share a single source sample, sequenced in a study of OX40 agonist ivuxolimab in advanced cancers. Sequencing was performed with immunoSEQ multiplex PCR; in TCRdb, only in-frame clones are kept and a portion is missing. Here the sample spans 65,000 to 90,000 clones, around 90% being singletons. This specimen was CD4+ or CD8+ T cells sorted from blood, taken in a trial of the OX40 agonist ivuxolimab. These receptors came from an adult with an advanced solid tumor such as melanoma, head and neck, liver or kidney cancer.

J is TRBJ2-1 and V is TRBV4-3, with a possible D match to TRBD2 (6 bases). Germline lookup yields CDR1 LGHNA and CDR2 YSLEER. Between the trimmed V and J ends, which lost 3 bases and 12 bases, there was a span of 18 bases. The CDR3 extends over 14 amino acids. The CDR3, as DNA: TGCGCCAGCAGCCAGTATGGGGAGGCGTCGGTGCAGTTCTTC. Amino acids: CASSQYGEASVQFF.

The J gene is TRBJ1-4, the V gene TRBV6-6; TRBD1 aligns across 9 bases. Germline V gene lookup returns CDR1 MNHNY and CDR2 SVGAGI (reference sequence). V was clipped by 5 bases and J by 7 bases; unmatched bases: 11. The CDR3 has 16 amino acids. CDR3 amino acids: CASSRTGVRSVEKLFF. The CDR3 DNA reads TGTGCCAGCAGTAGGACAGGGGTTCGGTCGGTTGAAAAACTGTTTTTT.

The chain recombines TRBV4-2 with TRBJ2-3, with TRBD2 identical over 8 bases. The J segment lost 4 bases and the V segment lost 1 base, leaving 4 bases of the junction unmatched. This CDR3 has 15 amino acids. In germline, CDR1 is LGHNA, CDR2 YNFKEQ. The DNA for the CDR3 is TGTGCCAGCAGCCAAGGACTAGCGCTGCCAGATACGCAGTATTTT. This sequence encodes CASSQGLALPDTQYF.

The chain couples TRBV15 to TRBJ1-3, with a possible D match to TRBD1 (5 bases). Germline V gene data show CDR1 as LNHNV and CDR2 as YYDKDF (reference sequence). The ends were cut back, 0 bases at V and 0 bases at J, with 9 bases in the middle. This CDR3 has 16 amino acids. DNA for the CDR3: TGTGCCACCAGCAGAGATAGGGGCCACTCTGGAAACACCATATATTTT. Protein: CATSRDRGHSGNTIYF. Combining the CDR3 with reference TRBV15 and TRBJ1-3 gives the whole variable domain DAMVIQNPRYQVTQFGKPVTLSCSQTLNHNVMYWYQQKSSQAPKLLFHYYDKDFNNEADTPDNFQSRRPNTSFCFLDIRSPGLGDTAMYLCATSRDRGHSGNTIYFGEGSWLTVV.

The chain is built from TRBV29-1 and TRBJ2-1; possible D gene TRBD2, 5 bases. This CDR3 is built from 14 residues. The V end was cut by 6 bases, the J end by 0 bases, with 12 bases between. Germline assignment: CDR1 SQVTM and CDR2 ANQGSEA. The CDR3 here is CSVGGYSSYNEQFF. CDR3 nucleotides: TGCAGCGTCGGAGGCTACAGCTCCTACAATGAGCAGTTCTTC.

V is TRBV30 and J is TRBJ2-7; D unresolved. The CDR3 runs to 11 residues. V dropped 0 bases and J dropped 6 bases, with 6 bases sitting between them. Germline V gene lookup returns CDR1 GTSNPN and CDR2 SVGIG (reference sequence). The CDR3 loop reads CAWSVSLEQYF. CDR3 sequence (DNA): TGTGCCTGGAGTGTCTCTCTCGAGCAGTACTTC.

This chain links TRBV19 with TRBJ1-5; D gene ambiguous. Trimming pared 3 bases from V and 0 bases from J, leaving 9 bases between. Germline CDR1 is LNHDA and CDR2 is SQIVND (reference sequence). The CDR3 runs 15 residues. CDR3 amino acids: CASSIGEYSNQPQHF. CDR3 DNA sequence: TGTGCCAGTAGTATTGGGGAGTATAGCAATCAGCCCCAGCATTTT. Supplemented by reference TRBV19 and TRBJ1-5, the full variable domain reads DGGITQSPKYLFRKEGQNVTLSCEQNLNHDAMYWYRQDPGQGLRLIYYSQIVNDFQKGDIAEGYSVSREKKESFPLTVTSAQKNPTAFYLCASSIGEYSNQPQHFGDGTRLSIL.

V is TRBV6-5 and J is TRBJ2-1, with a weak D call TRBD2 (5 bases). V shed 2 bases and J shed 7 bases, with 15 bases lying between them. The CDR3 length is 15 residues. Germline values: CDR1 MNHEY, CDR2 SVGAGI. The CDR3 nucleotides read TGTGCCAGCAGTTACGGAGGTTTCAGCCAAAATGAGCAGTTCTTC. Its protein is CASSYGGFSQNEQFF.

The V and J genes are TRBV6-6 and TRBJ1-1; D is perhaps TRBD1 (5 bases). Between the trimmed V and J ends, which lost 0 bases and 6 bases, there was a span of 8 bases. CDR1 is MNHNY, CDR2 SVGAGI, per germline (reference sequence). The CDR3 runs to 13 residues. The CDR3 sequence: CASSYSRTPEAFF. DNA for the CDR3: TGTGCCAGCAGTTACTCACGGACACCTGAAGCTTTCTTT.

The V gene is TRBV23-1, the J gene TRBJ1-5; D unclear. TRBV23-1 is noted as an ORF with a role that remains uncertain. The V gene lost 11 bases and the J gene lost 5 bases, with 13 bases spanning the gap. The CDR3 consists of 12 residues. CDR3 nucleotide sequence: TGCGCCGCCTGGGTCCGAGATCAGCCCCAGCATTTT. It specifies CAAWVRDQPQHF.

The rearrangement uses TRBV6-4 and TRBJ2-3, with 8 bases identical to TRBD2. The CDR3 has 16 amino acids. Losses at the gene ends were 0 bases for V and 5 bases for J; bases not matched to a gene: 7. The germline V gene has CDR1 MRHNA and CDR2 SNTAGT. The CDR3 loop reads CASSDSRAGGGDTQYF. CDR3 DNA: TGTGCCAGCAGTGACTCCCGGGCGGGAGGAGGAGATACGCAGTATTTT.

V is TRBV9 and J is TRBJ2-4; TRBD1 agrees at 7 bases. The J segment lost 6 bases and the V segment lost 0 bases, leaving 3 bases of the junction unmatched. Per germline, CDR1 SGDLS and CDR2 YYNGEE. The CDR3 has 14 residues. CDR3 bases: TGTGCCAGCAGCGTAGCGGCAGGGGGAAACATTCAGTACTTC. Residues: CASSVAAGGNIQYF.

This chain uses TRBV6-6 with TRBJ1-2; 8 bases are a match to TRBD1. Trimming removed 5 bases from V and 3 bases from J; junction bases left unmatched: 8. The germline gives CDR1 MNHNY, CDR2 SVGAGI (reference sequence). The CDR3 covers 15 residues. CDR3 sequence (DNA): TGTGCCAGCAGTCCCGGACAGGGACTCTACTATGGCTACACCTTC. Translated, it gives CASSPGQGLYYGYTF.

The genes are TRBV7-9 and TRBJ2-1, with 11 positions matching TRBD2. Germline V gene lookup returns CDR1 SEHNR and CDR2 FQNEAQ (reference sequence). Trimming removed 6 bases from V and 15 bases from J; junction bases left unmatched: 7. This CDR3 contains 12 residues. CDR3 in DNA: TGTGCCAGCAGTTATAGCGGGAGGGCGGGGTTCTTC. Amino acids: CASSYSGRAGFF.

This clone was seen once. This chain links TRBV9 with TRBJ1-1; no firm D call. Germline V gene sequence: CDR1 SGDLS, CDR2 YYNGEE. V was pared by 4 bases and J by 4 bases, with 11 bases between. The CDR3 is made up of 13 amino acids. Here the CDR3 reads CASSSRGFTEAFF. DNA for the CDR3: TGTGCCAGCAGCTCCAGAGGATTCACTGAAGCTTTCTTT.

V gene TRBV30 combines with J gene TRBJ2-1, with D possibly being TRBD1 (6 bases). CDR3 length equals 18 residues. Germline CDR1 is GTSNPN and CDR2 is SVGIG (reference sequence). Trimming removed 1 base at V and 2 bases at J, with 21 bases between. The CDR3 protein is CAWSGDSGGDHAYNEQFF. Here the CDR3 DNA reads TGTGCCTGGAGTGGCGATAGTGGGGGCGATCATGCCTACAATGAGCAGTTCTTC.

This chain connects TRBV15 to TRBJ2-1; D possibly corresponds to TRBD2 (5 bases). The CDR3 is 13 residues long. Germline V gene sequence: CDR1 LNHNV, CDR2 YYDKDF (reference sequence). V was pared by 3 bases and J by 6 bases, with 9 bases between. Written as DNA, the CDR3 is TGTGCCACCAGCAGCCTCCGGGGCAATGAGCAGTTCTTC. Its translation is CATSSLRGNEQFF.

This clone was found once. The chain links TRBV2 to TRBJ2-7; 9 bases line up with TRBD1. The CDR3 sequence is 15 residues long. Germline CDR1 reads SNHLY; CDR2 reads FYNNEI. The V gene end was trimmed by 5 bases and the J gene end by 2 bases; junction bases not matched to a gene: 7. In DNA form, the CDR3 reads TGTGCCAGCAGTAAGGACAGGGGCATTACCTACGAGCAGTACGTC. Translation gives CASSKDRGITYEQYV.

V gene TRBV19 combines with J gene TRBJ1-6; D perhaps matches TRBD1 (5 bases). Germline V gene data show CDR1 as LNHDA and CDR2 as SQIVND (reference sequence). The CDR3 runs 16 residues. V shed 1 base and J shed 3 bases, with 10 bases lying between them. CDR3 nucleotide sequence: TGTGCCAGTAGTATAGGTCAGGGTGGCTATAATTCACCCCTCCACTTT. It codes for CASSIGQGGYNSPLHF.

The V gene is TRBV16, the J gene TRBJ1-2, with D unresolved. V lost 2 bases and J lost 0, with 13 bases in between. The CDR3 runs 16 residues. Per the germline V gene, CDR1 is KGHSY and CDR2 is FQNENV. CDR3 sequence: CASSQEELGANYGYTF. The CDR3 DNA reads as TGTGCCAGCAGCCAAGAAGAGTTGGGAGCTAACTATGGCTACACCTTC.

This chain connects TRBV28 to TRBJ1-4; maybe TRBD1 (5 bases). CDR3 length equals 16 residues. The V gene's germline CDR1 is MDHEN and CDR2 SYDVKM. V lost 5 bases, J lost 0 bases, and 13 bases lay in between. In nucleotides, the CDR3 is TGTGCCAGCAGTGACTATGCGGGGGCAACTAATGAAAAACTGTTTTTT. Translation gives CASSDYAGATNEKLFF.

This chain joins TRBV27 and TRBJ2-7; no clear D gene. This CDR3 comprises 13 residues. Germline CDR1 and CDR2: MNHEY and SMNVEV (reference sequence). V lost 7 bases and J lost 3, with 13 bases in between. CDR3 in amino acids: CASTYPHHYEQYV. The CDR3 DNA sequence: TGTGCCAGCACCTATCCCCACCACTACGAGCAGTACGTC.

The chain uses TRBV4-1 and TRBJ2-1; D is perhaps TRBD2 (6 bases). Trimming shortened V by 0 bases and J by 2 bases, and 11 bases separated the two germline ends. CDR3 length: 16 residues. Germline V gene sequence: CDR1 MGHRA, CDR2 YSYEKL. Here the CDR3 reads CASSQDGGATYNEQFF. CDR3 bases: TGCGCCAGCAGCCAAGACGGCGGGGCAACCTACAATGAGCAGTTCTTC.

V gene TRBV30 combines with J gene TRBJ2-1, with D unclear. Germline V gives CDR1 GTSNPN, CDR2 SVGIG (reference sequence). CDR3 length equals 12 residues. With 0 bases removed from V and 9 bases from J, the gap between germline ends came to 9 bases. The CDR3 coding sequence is TGTGCCTGGAGTGTAGGTTCAGGTGAGCAGTTCTTC. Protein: CAWSVGSGEQFF. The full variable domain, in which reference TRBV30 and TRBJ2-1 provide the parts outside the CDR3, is SQTIHQWPATLVQPVGSPLSLECTVEGTSNPNLYWYRQAAGRGLQLLFYSVGIGQISSEVPQNLSASRPQDRQFILSSKKLLLSDSGFYLCAWSVGSGEQFFGPGTRLTVL.